This T cell receptor (beta chain) came from a study of OX40 agonist ivuxolimab in advanced cancers. At the level of the study: Patients in the trial were receiving intravenous ivuxolimab every 2 weeks, at doses of 0.01 to 10 mg/kg. Three partial responders included one hepatocellular carcinoma patient and two cutaneous melanoma patients. Study observations and caveats: Doses of 0.1 to 3.0 mg/kg were accompanied by clonal expansion of CD4+ and CD8+ blood T cells by week 6. Normalized expansion of T-cell clones was also low for some nonresponders.

The CDR3 length is 15 residues. Trimming pared 4 bases from V and 0 bases from J, leaving 14 bases between. Germline lookup yields CDR1 SGHRS and CDR2 YFSETQ. Profiling relied on immunoSEQ multiplex PCR, and the TCRdb table lists in-frame clones only, not all of them. This table holds 46,000 or so clones, 80% to 90% found once. Remarks on this clone: Its antigen is unidentified.

This sample comprised CD4+ or CD8+ T cells sorted from blood, obtained in a trial of the OX40 agonist ivuxolimab. This rearrangement joins TRBV5-1 to TRBJ2-7; D perhaps matches TRBD2 (6 bases). The TCR comes from an adult with an advanced solid tumor such as melanoma, head and neck, liver or kidney cancer. The CDR3 bases are TGCGCCAGCAGCCTGGAGGGGATTGGCTCCTACGAGCAGTACTTC. It is translated as CASSLEGIGSYEQYF. The full variable domain, rest sourced from reference TRBV5-1 and TRBJ2-7, is KAGVTQTPRYLIKTRGQQVTLSCSPISGHRSVSWYQQTPGQGLQFLFEYFSETQRNKGNFPGRFSGRQFSNSRSEMNVSTLELGDSALYLCASSLEGIGSYEQYFGPGTRLTVT.